This T cell receptor beta chain was captured in a study of vaccination and CD4 T cells after COVID-19. Study observations and caveats: Among reactive clones from convalescent patients, a median 86.3% appeared only post-vaccination.

The treatment denotes: approximately 9-day PBMC culture with coronavirus spike peptide pools or control peptides (ViraFEST assay). Pre-COVID-19 pandemic sampling (2011-2018) yielded the unexposed donor's CD4+ T cells. Peptide-pool expansion of antigen-specific T cells preceded TCR sequencing in ViraFEST. With about 10 ug/ml peptide pools and around 9 IU/ml IL-2, PBMCs were cultured at approximately 2 million per well. It was SARS-CoV-2 S/N and four cold-coronavirus spikes that probed unexposed-donor CD4+ T cells, cells permitting. At the Johns Hopkins FTIC core, DNA taken from cultured CD4+ T cells was sequenced by way of the Oncomine TCR Beta short-read assay. Genomic DNA was drawn out of CD4+ T cells grown in culture. TCRdb called the PCR reads again in MiXCR, with one record for every CDR3 protein. The sample yields some 9,200 distinct CDR3 sequences, around two fifths seen once. The CDR3 contains 19 residues. With V trimmed by 6 bases and J by 3 bases, 15 bases remained unmatched.

About this clonotype: The antigen remains undetermined.

Specimen: CD4+ T cells from blood, cultured in vitro. The chain is built from TRBV12-3 or TRBV12-4 and TRBJ2-6, with 9 bases aligning to TRBD2. The sequence was collected from a human donor in good health. This chain's CDR3 is CASSNPFVREGLGANVLTF. CDR3 DNA: TGTGCCAGCAGCAACCCATTCGTGCGGGAGGGCCTTGGGGCCAACGTCCTGACTTTC.